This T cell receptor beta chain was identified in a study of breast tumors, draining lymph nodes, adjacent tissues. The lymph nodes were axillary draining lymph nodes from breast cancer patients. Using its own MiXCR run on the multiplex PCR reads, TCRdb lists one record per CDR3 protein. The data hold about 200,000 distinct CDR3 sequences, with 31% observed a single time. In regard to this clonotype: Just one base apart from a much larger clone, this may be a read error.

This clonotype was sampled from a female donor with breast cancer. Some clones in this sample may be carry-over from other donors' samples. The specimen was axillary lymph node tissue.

The CDR3 DNA follows: TGCAGTGCTAGAGATACCACCGGGACAACGCGGGAAAAACTGTTTTTT. It codes for CSARDTTGTTREKLFF. This rearrangement joins TRBV20-1 to TRBJ1-4, with D possibly being TRBD1 (6 bases). Trimming removed 0 bases from V and 8 bases from J, with 19 bases in between. The CDR3 is 16 amino acids. Germline V gene lookup returns CDR1 DFQATT and CDR2 SNEGSKA (reference sequence).